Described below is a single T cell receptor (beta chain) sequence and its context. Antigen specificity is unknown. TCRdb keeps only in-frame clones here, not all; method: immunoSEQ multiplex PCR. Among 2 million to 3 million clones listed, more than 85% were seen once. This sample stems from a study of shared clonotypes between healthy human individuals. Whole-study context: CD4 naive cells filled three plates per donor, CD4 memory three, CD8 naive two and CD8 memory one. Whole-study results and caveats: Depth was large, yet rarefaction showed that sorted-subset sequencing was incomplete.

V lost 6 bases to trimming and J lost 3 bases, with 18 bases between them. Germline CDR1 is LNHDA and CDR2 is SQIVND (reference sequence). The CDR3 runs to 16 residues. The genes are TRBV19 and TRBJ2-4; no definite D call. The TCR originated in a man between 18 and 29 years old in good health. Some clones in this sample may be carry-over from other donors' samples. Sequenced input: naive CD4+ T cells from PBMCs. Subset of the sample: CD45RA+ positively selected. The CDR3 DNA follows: TGTGCCAGTAGCACTCTACGCGGAAAGGGCAAAAACATTCAGTACTTC. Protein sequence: CASSTLRGKGKNIQYF. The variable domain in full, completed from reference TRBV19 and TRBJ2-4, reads DGGITQSPKYLFRKEGQNVTLSCEQNLNHDAMYWYRQDPGQGLRLIYYSQIVNDFQKGDIAEGYSVSREKKESFPLTVTSAQKNPTAFYLCASSTLRGKGKNIQYFGAGTRLSVL.